Sequencing of this T cell receptor beta chain was carried out in a study of T-cell reconstitution after alpha-beta-depleted transplantation in children. A TCRbeta library incorporating unique molecular identifiers was prepared. TCRdb reanalysed the PCR reads using MiXCR and keeps one entry per CDR3 protein. The data hold roughly 190,000 distinct CDR3 sequences, with roughly 15% observed a single time. This clonotype was seen at least ten times. The J segment lost 4 bases and the V segment lost 0 bases, leaving 9 bases of the junction unmatched. Germline assignment: CDR1 SGDLS and CDR2 YYNGEE. The CDR3 has 17 amino acids.

The chain combines TRBV9 with TRBJ2-5; 10 bases are a match to TRBD2. This sample comprised PBMCs from the stem cell graft donor, obtained from the stem cell graft. The TCR originated in a human donor who donated a stem cell graft to a child with acute lymphoblastic leukemia. The CDR3 coding sequence is TGTGCCAGCAGCGTAGGATCTAGCGGGAGATTCGGAGAGACCCAGTACTTC. It encodes CASSVGSSGRFGETQYF.